Listed below are T cell receptor beta chains from one sample, sequenced in a study of spatial heterogeneity in lung cancer. Each CDR3 protein is one row after TCRdb ran MiXCR on the 5' RACE reads. The sample contains about 38,000 distinct CDR3 sequences, around 5.5% of which appear only once. This material consisted of PBMCs, taken at surgery. These receptors were collected from a female donor with early-stage non-small cell lung cancer. Each CDR3 is given with its conserved first and last residue. A D gene is named only where the DNA matches it firmly. Clone size is stated in some rows and not others, as once, few, many or a class when expanded.

j_gene: TRBJ2-2; abundance: many; v_gene: TRBV15; d_gene: .; CDR3aa: CATSRDPATGELFF; CDR3nt: TGTGCCACCAGCAGAGATCCGGCAACCGGGGAGCTGTTTTTT
j_gene: TRBJ2-5; abundance: many; v_gene: TRBV4-2; d_gene: TRBD2; CDR3aa: CASSRTSGTQETQYF; CDR3nt: TGTGCCAGCAGCCGGACTAGCGGGACGCAAGAGACCCAGTACTTC
j_gene: TRBJ1-5; abundance: many; v_gene: TRBV5-1; d_gene: .; CDR3aa: CASSFGDQSQPQHF; CDR3nt: TGCGCCAGCAGCTTCGGGGATCAATCTCAGCCCCAGCATTTT
j_gene: TRBJ2-2; abundance: .; v_gene: TRBV7-2; d_gene: TRBD2; CDR3aa: CASSFRGDSGELFF; CDR3nt: TGTGCCAGCAGCTTCCGGGGGGACTCCGGGGAGCTGTTTTTT
j_gene: TRBJ1-2; abundance: many; v_gene: TRBV14; d_gene: .; CDR3aa: CASSRLTGASGYTF; CDR3nt: TGTGCCAGCAGCCGCTTAACCGGGGCGAGTGGCTACACCTTC
j_gene: TRBJ1-1; abundance: many; v_gene: TRBV29-1; d_gene: TRBD1; CDR3aa: CSVNRGSTEAFF; CDR3nt: TGCAGCGTAAACAGGGGTAGCACTGAAGCTTTCTTT
j_gene: TRBJ2-1; abundance: .; v_gene: TRBV20-1; d_gene: TRBD1; CDR3aa: CSGPGQASYNEQFF; CDR3nt: TGCAGTGGTCCGGGACAGGCCTCTTACAATGAGCAGTTCTTC
j_gene: TRBJ2-1; abundance: many; v_gene: TRBV7-9; d_gene: .; CDR3aa: CASSLGGLRNEQFF; CDR3nt: TGTGCCAGCAGCTTAGGGGGTTTGCGGAATGAGCAGTTCTTC
j_gene: TRBJ2-5; abundance: .; v_gene: TRBV7-2; d_gene: .; CDR3aa: CASSPRQWETQYF; CDR3nt: TGTGCCAGCAGCCCTAGACAGTGGGAGACCCAGTACTTC
j_gene: TRBJ1-1; abundance: many; v_gene: TRBV6-2/TRBV6-3; d_gene: .; CDR3aa: CASESVNTEAFF; CDR3nt: TGTGCCAGCGAGTCAGTGAACACTGAAGCTTTCTTT
j_gene: TRBJ2-7; abundance: few; v_gene: TRBV28; d_gene: TRBD1; CDR3aa: CASRASGTGSFEQYF; CDR3nt: TGTGCCAGCAGAGCCTCCGGGACAGGGTCGTTTGAGCAGTACTTC
j_gene: TRBJ2-6; abundance: many; v_gene: TRBV7-3; d_gene: .; CDR3aa: CASSLRSGANVLTF; CDR3nt: TGTGCCAGCAGTTTGAGATCTGGGGCCAACGTCCTGACTTTC
j_gene: TRBJ1-6; abundance: many; v_gene: TRBV9; d_gene: TRBD1; CDR3aa: CASSVASGQGGSPLHF; CDR3nt: TGTGCCAGCAGCGTAGCTAGCGGACAGGGTGGGTCACCCCTCCACTTT
j_gene: TRBJ2-3; abundance: many; v_gene: TRBV20-1; d_gene: .; CDR3aa: CSALGQSIADTQYF; CDR3nt: TGCAGTGCTTTAGGTCAGAGTATCGCAGATACGCAGTATTTT
j_gene: TRBJ2-3; abundance: many; v_gene: TRBV9; d_gene: .; CDR3aa: CASSVGPQTGTDTQYF; CDR3nt: TGTGCCAGCAGCGTAGGTCCACAGACTGGAACAGATACGCAGTATTTT
j_gene: TRBJ2-3; abundance: many; v_gene: TRBV12-5; d_gene: .; CDR3aa: CASGLVVGRGDTQYF; CDR3nt: TGTGCTAGTGGTTTGGTGGTCGGGCGGGGAGATACGCAGTATTTT
j_gene: TRBJ2-5; abundance: many; v_gene: TRBV20-1; d_gene: TRBD2; CDR3aa: CSAAGLAGQETQYF; CDR3nt: TGCAGTGCCGCGGGACTAGCGGGGCAAGAGACCCAGTACTTC
j_gene: TRBJ1-1; abundance: .; v_gene: TRBV30; d_gene: .; CDR3aa: CAWSKGEAFF; CDR3nt: TGTGCCTGGAGTAAGGGGGAAGCTTTCTTT
j_gene: TRBJ1-2; abundance: few; v_gene: TRBV6-1; d_gene: .; CDR3aa: CASRTGHRNYGYTF; CDR3nt: TGTGCCAGCAGGACGGGACACCGGAACTATGGCTACACCTTC
j_gene: TRBJ2-7; abundance: many; v_gene: TRBV15; d_gene: TRBD2; CDR3aa: CATSRDRLGLAPSEQYF; CDR3nt: TGTGCCACCAGCAGAGATCGGCTTGGACTAGCCCCCTCCGAGCAGTACTTC
j_gene: TRBJ2-3; abundance: many; v_gene: TRBV20-1; d_gene: TRBD2; CDR3aa: CSGAGGGFTDTQYF; CDR3nt: TGCAGTGGGGCTGGCGGGGGTTTCACAGATACGCAGTATTTT
j_gene: TRBJ2-1; abundance: many; v_gene: TRBV4-3; d_gene: TRBD2; CDR3aa: CASSQDAGGPGDEQFF; CDR3nt: TGCGCCAGCAGCCAAGATGCGGGGGGGCCGGGAGATGAGCAGTTCTTC
j_gene: TRBJ1-5; abundance: many; v_gene: TRBV2; d_gene: .; CDR3aa: CASSNDGNQPQHF; CDR3nt: TGTGCCAGCAGTAACGACGGCAATCAGCCCCAGCATTTT
j_gene: TRBJ2-3; abundance: .; v_gene: TRBV10-3; d_gene: .; CDR3aa: CAIGRKAGGTDTQYF; CDR3nt: TGTGCCATAGGCCGAAAGGCCGGGGGCACAGATACGCAGTATTTT
j_gene: TRBJ2-2; abundance: few; v_gene: TRBV20-1; d_gene: .; CDR3aa: CSARGLKGNTGELFF; CDR3nt: TGCAGTGCTAGAGGTCTAAAGGGGAACACCGGGGAGCTGTTTTTT
j_gene: TRBJ2-5; abundance: many; v_gene: TRBV5-4; d_gene: TRBD1; CDR3aa: CASSPGQGVIETQYF; CDR3nt: TGTGCCAGCAGTCCAGGACAGGGAGTGATAGAGACCCAGTACTTC
j_gene: TRBJ2-1; abundance: few; v_gene: TRBV5-6; d_gene: TRBD2; CDR3aa: CASSHRPPGLAYNEQFF; CDR3nt: TGTGCCAGCAGCCACCGCCCCCCGGGACTAGCCTACAATGAGCAGTTCTTC
j_gene: TRBJ1-2; abundance: many; v_gene: TRBV7-2; d_gene: TRBD1; CDR3aa: CASSPGGRSWSYTF; CDR3nt: TGTGCCAGCAGCCCAGGGGGCAGAAGTTGGAGCTACACCTTC
j_gene: TRBJ2-3; abundance: .; v_gene: TRBV12-3/TRBV12-4; d_gene: TRBD2; CDR3aa: CASSPGGVKTDTQYF; CDR3nt: TGTGCCAGCAGCCCGGGGGGGGTCAAAACAGATACGCAGTATTTT
j_gene: TRBJ2-3; abundance: many; v_gene: TRBV10-3; d_gene: .; CDR3aa: CAITGGREDTQYF; CDR3nt: TGTGCCATCACGGGCGGCCGGGAAGATACGCAGTATTTT
j_gene: TRBJ1-1; abundance: many; v_gene: TRBV6-2/TRBV6-3; d_gene: .; CDR3aa: CASSPSLGGGTEAFF; CDR3nt: TGTGCCAGCAGCCCTAGTCTGGGGGGAGGCACTGAAGCTTTCTTT